This entry describes one TCR beta chain. Antigen specificity is unknown. CDR1 SGDLS and CDR2 YYNGEE come from the germline V gene. Losses at the gene ends were 2 bases for V and 7 bases for J; bases not matched to a gene: 10. The CDR3 is 15 residues long. Healthy donors had no documented immune events, such as infections, while sampled. The sample is drawn from a study of identifying expanded T cells in peripheral blood. Profiling relied on immunoSEQ multiplex PCR, and the TCRdb table lists in-frame clones only, not all of them. The table includes approximately 140,000 clones, 86% detected once. Study-level findings and limits: Technical replicates showed approximately 1.2 changed clones; roughly two weeks 15 to 20; four weeks 19. Variance in clone template counts between approximately 2-week samples significantly increased with total template count across all healthy donors.

Input material: blood. The clonotype was recovered from a person aged 18 to 69 in good health. This rearrangement joins TRBV9 to TRBJ1-2; 8 bases match TRBD1. The CDR3 nucleotides are TGTGCCAGCAGCGTTACGGGACAGGTCAGGGGTGGCTACACCTTC. This encodes CASSVTGQVRGGYTF.